The 29 T cell receptor beta chains reported below all come from one sample, sequenced in a study of response to subunit inactivated influenza vaccine. TCRdb fed the RT-PCR reads into MiXCR, producing one record per CDR3 protein. The sample includes hundreds of thousands of distinct CDR3 sequences, less than 20% of them seen just once. The sequenced sample was PBMCs from blood, obtained roughly 5 days after vaccination. The receptor set was obtained from a middle-aged man who received an inactivated influenza vaccine.

J is TRBJ1-5 and V is TRBV27, with D tentatively TRBD1 (6 bases). The CDR3 consists of 14 residues. The V gene lost 4 bases and the J gene lost 3 bases, with 10 bases spanning the gap. From germline, CDR1 is MNHEY and CDR2 SMNVEV (reference sequence). The DNA of the CDR3 is TGTGCCAGCAGTTCTCGGACAGACAATCAGCCCCAGCATTTT. Translation gives CASSSRTDNQPQHF.

CDR3 sequence: CASSVQGKDGYTF. CDR3 in DNA: TGTGCCAGCAGCGTACAGGGGAAGGATGGCTACACCTTC. The V gene is TRBV9, the J gene TRBJ1-2, with D perhaps matching TRBD1 (6 bases). CDR3 length equals 13 residues. The V and J ends lost 1 base and 6 bases respectively, with 10 bases between them. Germline V gene lookup returns CDR1 SGDLS and CDR2 YYNGEE. Supplemented by reference TRBV9 and TRBJ1-2, the full variable domain reads DSGVTQTPKHLITATGQRVTLRCSPRSGDLSVYWYQQSLDQGLQFLIQYYNGEERAKGNILERFSAQQFPDLHSELNLSSLELGDSALYFCASSVQGKDGYTFGSGTRLTVV.

The chain has TRBV12-3 or TRBV12-4 and TRBJ2-2, with D uncertain. Trimming took 1 base from V and 4 from J, leaving 13 bases between them. The CDR3 length is 16 residues. The CDR3 DNA is TGTGCCAGCAGTTTAGTCGTAACCCGAGGCACCGGGGAGCTGTTTTTT. Its protein product is CASSLVVTRGTGELFF.

This clonotype was detected a few times. The chain links TRBV9 to TRBJ2-5; D gene uncertain. Germline CDR1 and CDR2: SGDLS and YYNGEE. The germline V and J ends were trimmed by 0 bases and 0 bases, with 9 bases remaining between them. The CDR3 has 15 amino acids. This chain's CDR3 is CASSVGVAYQETQYF. CDR3 DNA: TGTGCCAGCAGCGTAGGAGTCGCCTACCAAGAGACCCAGTACTTC.

About this clonotype: An end of the junction does not agree with germline; a read error may underlie this. This rearrangement joins TRBV29-1 to TRBJ1-2, with D perhaps TRBD1 (6 bases). Germline V gene data show CDR1 as SQVTM and CDR2 as ANQGSEA. The CDR3 consists of 10 residues. Written as DNA, the CDR3 is TGCAGCGTTGAAGATCGGACAGCTCGCTTC. It specifies CSVEDRTARF.

The rearrangement joins TRBV6-1 to TRBJ2-7, with 10 bases identical to TRBD1. CDR1 MNHNS and CDR2 SASEGT come from the germline V gene. The ends lost 1 base at V and 1 base at J; junction bases unmatched: 28. CDR3 size: 24 residues. The CDR3 coding sequence is TGTGCCAGCAGTGAAGGGACAGGGGGATCGGCCAGGACCGCCAGAGATGCCAATTCCTACGAGCAGTACTTC. Its translation: CASSEGTGGSARTARDANSYEQYF.

In this sample, this clonotype turned up a few times. This chain links TRBV20-1 with TRBJ2-1, with a weak D call TRBD1 (5 bases). CDR3 length: 11 amino acids. Per the germline V gene, CDR1 is DFQATT and CDR2 is SNEGSKA (reference sequence). CDR3 protein: CKATDYNEQFF. CDR3 DNA sequence: TGCAAAGCGACAGACTACAATGAGCAGTTCTTC.

The chain links TRBV6-2 or TRBV6-3 to TRBJ2-1; tentatively, D is TRBD2 (5 bases). V lost 0 bases to trimming and J lost 9 bases, with 6 bases between them. Germline CDR1 is MNHEY and CDR2 is SVGEGT. This CDR3 region has 12 residues. CDR3 in amino acids: CASSYSTIEQFF. The CDR3 region has the DNA TGTGCCAGCAGTTACTCGACTATTGAGCAGTTCTTC.

The chain couples TRBV29-1 to TRBJ1-2, with a possible D match to TRBD1 (5 bases). CDR1 and CDR2 from the germline V gene are SQVTM and ANQGSEA. This CDR3 comprises 12 residues. Trimming left V 4 bases short and J 3 bases short, with 9 bases between. The CDR3 sequence is CSVAGRYYGYTF. The DNA for the CDR3 is TGCAGCGTTGCGGGACGGTACTATGGCTACACCTTC.

CDR3 residues: CASSDEDRGRNEQFF. The CDR3 nucleotides are TGTGCCAGCAGTGACGAGGACAGGGGTCGGAATGAGCAGTTCTTC. V gene TRBV25-1 combines with J gene TRBJ2-1; 9 bases align to TRBD1. The CDR3 contains 15 residues. CDR1 and CDR2 from the germline V gene are MGHDK and SYGVNS. V lost 3 bases and J lost 7; bases outside the gene matches: 7.

This clonotype was found a few times. CDR3 sequence: CASKVSGGVHNEQFF. The CDR3 DNA sequence: TGTGCCAGCAAAGTTAGCGGGGGGGTGCACAATGAGCAGTTCTTC. The chain has TRBV6-1 and TRBJ2-1; 11 bases agree with TRBD2. The trim removed 7 bases at V and 5 bases at J, leaving 7 bases unmatched. The CDR3 totals 15 residues. Germline V gene sequence: CDR1 MNHNS, CDR2 SASEGT.

This clonotype was detected only a few times. The rearrangement uses TRBV6-1 and TRBJ1-1; D remains ambiguous. The V end was cut by 6 bases, the J end by 6 bases, with 11 bases between. Germline lookup yields CDR1 MNHNS and CDR2 SASEGT. The CDR3 is 12 amino acids. The CDR3 sequence is CASRDLGPEAFF. The CDR3 region has the DNA TGTGCCAGCAGAGATCTCGGGCCTGAAGCTTTCTTT.

There are a few counts of this clonotype. This sequence joins TRBV24-1 and TRBJ2-3, with 12 bases fitting TRBD2. The ends lost 7 bases at V and 2 bases at J; junction bases unmatched: 12. This CDR3 comprises 18 residues. Germline CDR1 reads KGHDR; CDR2 reads SFDVKD. CDR3 nucleotides: TGTGCCACCAGCCTGACTAGCGGGAGAGAAGCCGACACAGATACGCAGTATTTT. Translating it yields CATSLTSGREADTDTQYF.

This clonotype has more than one count but fewer than ten. The chain employs TRBV6-1 and TRBJ2-2; 7 nucleotides match TRBD2. The CDR3 runs to 16 residues. Per the germline V gene, CDR1 is MNHNS and CDR2 is SASEGT. Trimming cost V 6 bases and J 4 bases; bases outside gene matches: 11. CDR3 residues: CASSQGLVTVTGELFF. For the CDR3, the DNA is TGTGCCAGCAGCCAAGGACTAGTCACGGTCACCGGGGAGCTGTTTTTT.

This clonotype was seen a single time. A single base separates this from a much larger clone, so it may be a read error. The chain combines TRBV12-3 or TRBV12-4 with TRBJ2-1, with 7 bases aligning to TRBD1. The V and J ends lost 3 bases and 3 bases, in that order; junction bases with no gene match: 8. CDR3 length: 16 residues. CDR3 protein: CASSFEGGPYYNEQFF. In DNA, the CDR3 is TGTGCCAGCAGTTTTGAAGGGGGCCCCTACTACAATGAGCAGTTCTTC.

CDR3 nucleotide sequence: TGTGCCAGCAGTCGCAGGTTGGCGTCTCCTTACAATGAGCAGTTCTTC. Translating it yields CASSRRLASPYNEQFF. V is TRBV12-3 or TRBV12-4 and J is TRBJ2-1; D unresolved. Deletions cut 5 bases from V and 4 bases from J, with 18 bases between. The CDR3 covers 16 residues.

This clonotype occurred a few times. V and J are TRBV29-1 and TRBJ2-1; D gene uncertain. The germline CDR1 and CDR2 sequences are SQVTM and ANQGSEA. The CDR3 length is 14 residues. The V end was cut by 4 bases, the J end by 9 bases, with 19 bases between. CDR3: CSVAPSSRPSEQFF. In DNA form, the CDR3 reads TGCAGCGTTGCCCCATCATCGCGACCATCTGAGCAGTTCTTC.

This clonotype came up a few times. The chain couples TRBV7-9 to TRBJ2-1, with a possible D match to TRBD2 (6 bases). V was pared by 5 bases and J by 9 bases, with 11 bases between. Looked up from germline, CDR1 is SEHNR and CDR2 is FQNEAQ (reference sequence). CDR3 length equals 12 residues. The CDR3 nucleotides are TGTGCCAGCAGCCATACTAGCTTTGAGCAGTTCTTC. Its translation: CASSHTSFEQFF.

The CDR3 protein is CSASLGAWETQYF. Here the CDR3 DNA reads TGCAGTGCTAGCCTTGGAGCTTGGGAGACCCAGTACTTC. The rearrangement joins TRBV20-1 to TRBJ2-5; D is unresolved. CDR3 length: 13 amino acids. The germline gives CDR1 DFQATT, CDR2 SNEGSKA (reference sequence). Trimming shortened V by 3 bases and J by 5 bases, and 13 bases separated the two germline ends.

This rearrangement joins TRBV5-1 to TRBJ2-1; D is ambiguous. V was shortened by 2 bases and J by 6 bases, with 21 bases between the two germline ends. CDR1 and CDR2 (germline): SGHRS, YFSETQ. The CDR3 covers 17 residues. The CDR3 here is CASSLGWLAVGSNEQFF. DNA for the CDR3: TGCGCCAGCAGCTTAGGGTGGTTGGCGGTGGGGTCCAATGAGCAGTTCTTC.

This clonotype was seen only a few times. The chain couples TRBV2 to TRBJ1-6; 7 nucleotides agree with TRBD1. The CDR3 consists of 15 residues. The V gene's germline CDR1 is SNHLY and CDR2 FYNNEI. With V trimmed by 4 bases and J by 2 bases, 2 bases remained unmatched. Here the CDR3 DNA reads TGTGCCAGCAGTGCCGGGACAGCCTATAATTCACCCCTCCACTTT. Translating it yields CASSAGTAYNSPLHF.

With regard to this clonotype: A much larger clone differs by one base, so this may be a read error. The rearrangement links TRBV2 to TRBJ2-7, with a tentative D call TRBD2 (5 bases). The V gene lost 5 bases and the J gene lost 0 bases, with 8 bases spanning the gap. This CDR3 is built from 13 residues. Germline loops: CDR1 SNHLY, CDR2 FYNNEI. This chain's CDR3 is CASSQDFSYEQYF. CDR3 in DNA: TGTGCCAGCAGTCAGGACTTCTCCTACGAGCAGTACTTC.

V gene TRBV7-9 combines with J gene TRBJ2-3; TRBD2 agrees at 8 bases. V gave up 4 bases and J gave up 2 bases; unmatched junction bases: 8. Germline V gene sequence: CDR1 SEHNR, CDR2 FQNEAQ (reference sequence). CDR3 size: 16 residues. CDR3 sequence: CASSSSAGAFTDTQYF. CDR3 sequence (DNA): TGTGCCAGCAGCTCCTCAGCGGGGGCCTTCACAGATACGCAGTATTTT.

The sample holds a few counts of this clonotype. One end of the junction is discordant with germline, which a read error may explain. The V call is TRBV12-3 or TRBV12-4, the J call TRBJ2-1, with 11 bases identical to TRBD2. This CDR3 comprises 15 residues. CDR3 sequence reads: CASSIAGGDYNEQFF. DNA of the CDR3: TGTGCCAGCAGTATAGCGGGAGGGGACTACAATGAGCAGTTCTTC.

This clonotype was recorded a few times. V and J are TRBV5-1 and TRBJ2-5; TRBD2 matches 9 bases. The CDR3 covers 14 residues. The trim removed 7 bases at V and 1 base at J, leaving 5 bases unmatched. CDR1 and CDR2 from the germline V gene are SGHRS and YFSETQ. This chain's CDR3 is CASAAGGAQETQYF. CDR3 coding DNA: TGCGCCAGCGCCGCGGGGGGGGCCCAAGAGACCCAGTACTTC. Complete variable domain (other parts from reference TRBV5-1 and TRBJ2-5): KAGVTQTPRYLIKTRGQQVTLSCSPISGHRSVSWYQQTPGQGLQFLFEYFSETQRNKGNFPGRFSGRQFSNSRSEMNVSTLELGDSALYLCASAAGGAQETQYFGPGTRLLVL.

This clonotype was picked up a small number of times. The CDR3 nucleotides read TGCGCCAGCAGCTTGGATTCGGGTGAGCCCCAGCATTTT. As protein: CASSLDSGEPQHF. The chain couples TRBV5-1 to TRBJ1-5; D ambiguous. CDR1 is SGHRS, CDR2 YFSETQ, per germline. The CDR3 has 13 residues. The germline V and J ends were trimmed by 0 bases and 8 bases, with 9 bases remaining between them. Variable domain in full (rest from reference TRBV5-1 and TRBJ1-5): KAGVTQTPRYLIKTRGQQVTLSCSPISGHRSVSWYQQTPGQGLQFLFEYFSETQRNKGNFPGRFSGRQFSNSRSEMNVSTLELGDSALYLCASSLDSGEPQHFGDGTRLSIL.

V usage is TRBV28 and J usage is TRBJ2-1; maybe TRBD2 (6 bases). V gave up 6 bases and J gave up 2 bases, with 17 bases separating them. Germline loops: CDR1 MDHEN, CDR2 SYDVKM. CDR3 length equals 16 residues. CDR3 coding DNA: TGTGCCAGCAGACGTACAATAGCGGAACCCTACAATGAGCAGTTCTTC. It specifies CASRRTIAEPYNEQFF.

The chain is built from TRBV29-1 and TRBJ1-2; D perhaps matches TRBD1 (5 bases). CDR1 and CDR2 (germline): SQVTM, ANQGSEA. V was pared by 3 bases and J by 13 bases, with 9 bases between. CDR3 length: 9 residues. The CDR3 DNA follows: TGCAGCGTTGATAGGGGCGGCACCTTC. This sequence encodes CSVDRGGTF.

This clonotype showed up just a few times. The chain joins TRBV20-1 to TRBJ1-6, with 7 bases fitting TRBD1. The V gene's germline CDR1 is DFQATT and CDR2 SNEGSKA (reference sequence). This CDR3 spans 15 amino acids. V was pared by 3 bases and J by 10 bases, with 12 bases of the junction left unmatched. The CDR3 protein is CSASIQGIVRSPLHF. CDR3 DNA: TGCAGTGCTAGTATACAGGGGATCGTACGGTCACCCCTCCACTTT.